The 9 T cell receptor beta chains in this list originate from one sample, sequenced in a study of blood T cell repertoires in COVID-19. Some clones are missing from TCRdb's copy, which holds only in-frame ones; the method was immunoSEQ multiplex PCR. The repertoire has under 200,000 clones, 75% to 90% of them found once; the top ten carry about 6.5%. Sequencing was carried out using peripheral blood. Receptors were obtained from a woman between 40 and 55 years old with acute or convalescent COVID-19.

The chain is built from TRBV13 and TRBJ2-3, with 8 bases lining up with TRBD2. CDR3 length equals 17 residues. With 3 bases clipped from V and 0 bases from J, the junction kept 8 bases outside the gene matches. Germline V gene data show CDR1 as PRHDT and CDR2 as FYEKMQ (reference sequence). CDR3 bases: TGTGCCAGCAGCTTTTACCAGCGGGGGAGTAGCACAGATACGCAGTATTTT. Translated, it gives CASSFYQRGSSTDTQYF.

V and J are TRBV19 and TRBJ2-5; possibly TRBD1 for D (6 bases). V gave up 5 bases and J gave up 5 bases, with 12 bases separating them. Germline CDR1 is LNHDA and CDR2 is SQIVND (reference sequence). The CDR3 extends over 13 amino acids. CDR3: CASSGQGWETQYF. The CDR3 coding sequence is TGTGCCAGTAGTGGTCAGGGGTGGGAGACCCAGTACTTC.

V is TRBV15 and J is TRBJ1-2; D is perhaps TRBD1 (5 bases). This CDR3 spans 12 amino acids. Germline lookup yields CDR1 LNHNV and CDR2 YYDKDF (reference sequence). The V end lost 1 base, the J end lost 7 bases, and 7 bases lay between the germline ends. CDR3 in DNA: TGTGCCACCAGCAGAGCCCAGGGTGGCTACACCTTC. Amino acids: CATSRAQGGYTF.

The chain uses TRBV4-1 and TRBJ1-4; a weak D match, TRBD1 (5 bases). Trimming pared 5 bases from V and 4 bases from J, leaving 8 bases between. The CDR3 has 13 residues. Germline V CDR1 and CDR2: MGHRA, YSYEKL. The CDR3 nucleotides are TGCGCCAGCAGCAGGGGAGGTAATGAAAAACTGTTTTTT. This encodes CASSRGGNEKLFF.

This clone has just one count. The chain has TRBV10-2 and TRBJ2-5; 8 positions agree with TRBD1. Germline V lookup: CDR1 WSHSY, CDR2 SAAADI. This CDR3 is 15 amino acids long. Trimming took 5 bases from V and 7 from J; bases not matched to a gene: 12. CDR3 amino acids: CASSWRQGQVGTQYF. The CDR3 coding sequence is TGCGCCAGCAGTTGGCGACAGGGGCAGGTTGGGACCCAGTACTTC.

The rearrangement links TRBV28 to TRBJ2-7; D remains unclear. The germline V gene has CDR1 MDHEN and CDR2 SYDVKM. The V end was cut by 8 bases, the J end by 2 bases, with 10 bases between. The CDR3 extends over 12 amino acids. CDR3 sequence reads: CASGGRAYEQYF. CDR3 coding DNA: TGTGCCAGCGGCGGCAGAGCCTACGAGCAGTACTTC.

This chain links TRBV5-1 with TRBJ2-7, with TRBD1 matching 9 bases. The V gene's germline CDR1 is SGHRS and CDR2 YFSETQ. After removal of 8 bases from V and 7 bases from J, the junction contained 16 bases not matched to a gene. The CDR3 contains 15 residues. The CDR3: CASIDGPGQGYEQYF. The CDR3 DNA follows: TGCGCCAGTATCGATGGGCCGGGACAGGGTTATGAGCAGTACTTC.

CDR3 coding DNA: TGTGCCAGCAGTGAACGTATCCGGGAGCAGTACTTC. This gives the protein CASSERIREQYF. The V call is TRBV6-1, the J call TRBJ2-7, with unresolved D. The ends were cut back, 2 bases at V and 7 bases at J, with 9 bases in the middle. CDR1 is MNHNS and CDR2 is SASEGT in the germline V gene. The CDR3 loop spans 12 amino acids.

This chain joins TRBV5-1 and TRBJ2-1, with a tentative D call TRBD2 (5 bases). The germline V and J ends were trimmed by 4 bases and 1 base, with 12 bases remaining between them. CDR3 length equals 15 residues. Germline V gene sequence: CDR1 SGHRS, CDR2 YFSETQ. The CDR3 loop reads CASSEGTQSYNEQFF. CDR3 DNA: TGCGCCAGCAGCGAGGGAACCCAATCCTACAATGAGCAGTTCTTC.